Below are 32 T cell receptor beta chains sequenced from a single sample in a study of molecular identifiers for immune sequencing clone quantification. A single record per CDR3 protein comes from TCRdb applying MiXCR to the PCR reads. The repertoire holds over 85,000 distinct CDR3 sequences, with about 35% as singletons. Sequencing was performed on naive CD8+ T cells from blood, with Jurkat cell RNA spiked in. Subset defined: FACS-sorted CD8+CD4-CCR7+CD45RA+ naive T cells. The source of these receptors is a human donor in good health. Some libraries in this study had Jurkat cell RNA spiked in.

The chain employs TRBV7-6 and TRBJ2-5; D perhaps matches TRBD1 (5 bases). Trimming cost V 2 bases and J 7 bases, with 11 bases left between them. CDR1 is SGHVS, CDR2 FNYEAQ, per germline. CDR3 length equals 13 residues. The CDR3 protein is CASSLWGPATQYF. The CDR3 DNA reads as TGTGCCAGCAGCTTATGGGGCCCAGCGACCCAGTACTTC.

Comment on this clonotype: Compared with germline, one end of the junction differs, possibly owing to a read error. The chain uses TRBV9 and TRBJ1-4, with D tentatively TRBD1 (6 bases). CDR1 and CDR2 from the germline V gene are SGDLS and YYNGEE. The CDR3 is made up of 15 amino acids. CDR3 bases: TGTGCCAGCGGCGTATGGCCAGGGGCTAATGAAAAACTGTTTTTT. Its protein product is CASGVWPGANEKLFF. Together with reference TRBV9 and TRBJ1-4, the CDR3 gives the full variable domain: DSGVTQTPKHLITATGQRVTLRCSPRSGDLSVYWYQQSLDQGLQFLIQYYNGEERAKGNILERFSAQQFPDLHSELNLSSLELGDSALYFCASGVWPGANEKLFFGSGTQLSVL.

This clonotype was recorded a few times. The V call is TRBV4-3, the J call TRBJ1-2; D is unresolved. Germline CDR1 reads LGHNA; CDR2 reads YSLEER. V was shortened by 0 bases and J by 4 bases, with 9 bases between the two germline ends. The CDR3 is 14 amino acids. The CDR3 reads CASSQDRQTYGYTF. The CDR3 DNA follows: TGCGCCAGCAGCCAAGATCGACAAACCTATGGCTACACCTTC.

This clonotype occurred a few times. The chain combines TRBV6-1 with TRBJ2-5, with a tentative D call TRBD2 (5 bases). Trimming removed 1 base at V and 0 bases at J, with 9 bases between. The CDR3 loop spans 15 amino acids. CDR1 MNHNS and CDR2 SASEGT come from the germline V gene. The CDR3 is CASSEEEVYQETQYF. CDR3 in DNA: TGTGCCAGCAGTGAAGAGGAGGTCTACCAAGAGACCCAGTACTTC.

This clonotype was picked up a small number of times. The junction does not match germline at one end; this may be a read error. The chain carries TRBV6-2 or TRBV6-3 and TRBJ2-1, with 8 bases lining up with TRBD2. The CDR3 has 16 amino acids. Germline loops: CDR1 MNHEY, CDR2 SVGEGT. The CDR3 reads CATSIWAGGNYNEQFF. In DNA, the CDR3 is TGTGCCACCAGTATCTGGGCGGGAGGTAATTACAATGAGCAGTTCTTC.

The rearrangement joins TRBV12-3 or TRBV12-4 to TRBJ2-7; weak D call: TRBD2 (5 bases). The V end was cut by 5 bases, the J end by 2 bases, with 10 bases between. This CDR3 comprises 13 residues. The DNA of the CDR3 is TGTGCCAGCAGTGCTACTAGTCCCTACGAGCAGTACTTC. Protein product: CASSATSPYEQYF.

The sample holds a few counts of this clonotype. The chain couples TRBV6-5 to TRBJ1-5; D remains ambiguous. The V and J ends lost 6 bases and 0 bases respectively, with 12 bases between them. Per germline, CDR1 MNHEY and CDR2 SVGAGI. The CDR3 is made up of 15 amino acids. This CDR3 reads CASSPFTASNQPQHF. The CDR3 DNA reads TGTGCCAGCAGCCCCTTCACAGCTAGCAATCAGCCCCAGCATTTT.

The rearrangement links TRBV6-4 to TRBJ2-7; tentatively, D is TRBD1 (6 bases). CDR3 length equals 15 residues. The germline gives CDR1 MRHNA, CDR2 SNTAGT. Trimming took off 3 bases at V and 2 bases at J, with 14 bases between the two ends. The CDR3: CASSERFGTTYEQYF. CDR3 DNA: TGTGCCAGCAGTGAAAGGTTTGGGACAACCTACGAGCAGTACTTC.

With regard to this clonotype: Lacking the conserved final phenylalanine or tryptophan, this CDR3 likely reflects a read error. The chain has TRBV4-1 and TRBJ2-3; 7 positions match TRBD1. With V trimmed by 3 bases and J by 5 bases, 11 bases remained unmatched. Germline CDR1 reads MGHRA; CDR2 reads YSYEKL. CDR3 length: 16 residues. CDR3 DNA sequence: TGCGCCAGCAGCCAGGAACAGGGGTCCCTGGGAGATACGCAGTATATT. This gives the protein CASSQEQGSLGDTQYI.

Many counts were recorded for this clonotype. This chain joins TRBV5-6 and TRBJ1-1; the D is unclear. Germline V CDR1 and CDR2: SGHDT, YYEEEE. The CDR3 spans 12 residues. Deletions cut 3 bases from V and 7 bases from J, with 10 bases between. The CDR3 sequence is CASSSLMLEAFF. The CDR3 DNA is TGTGCCAGCAGCTCGTTGATGCTTGAAGCTTTCTTT.

A word on this clonotype: Given a much more abundant clone one base away, this may be a read error. V usage is TRBV28 and J usage is TRBJ1-5; no firm D call. Germline V gene sequence: CDR1 MDHEN, CDR2 SYDVKM. The length of the CDR3 is 11 residues. The CDR3 DNA sequence: TGTACCAGCAGTCTTTCTTCCCCCCAGCATTTT. Its protein is CTSSLSSPQHF.

As concerns this clonotype: This may be a read error, as it is one base from a much larger clone. This rearrangement joins TRBV29-1 to TRBJ2-1; unclear D gene. V was clipped by 8 bases and J by 7 bases, with 15 bases between them. Germline values: CDR1 SQVTM, CDR2 ANQGSEA. The CDR3 is 12 amino acids. CDR3 region: CSTNTLGNEQFF. The CDR3 DNA sequence: TGCAGCACAAATACGTTGGGGAATGAGCAGTTCTTC.

The rearrangement joins TRBV28 to TRBJ2-2; 7 bases agree with TRBD1. This CDR3 has 15 residues. CDR1 is MDHEN, CDR2 SYDVKM, per germline. The V and J ends lost 1 base and 7 bases, in that order; junction bases with no gene match: 6. The CDR3 DNA sequence: TGTGCCAGCAGTTTATCGGACAGGTTAGACGGGGAGCTGTTTTTT. Protein: CASSLSDRLDGELFF.

A word on this clonotype: This may be a read error, as it is one base from a much larger clone. The chain employs TRBV29-1 and TRBJ2-7, with D maybe TRBD1 (6 bases). Germline V CDR1 and CDR2: SQVTM, ANQGSEA. The CDR3 runs 13 residues. CDR3 loop: CSVLQGIAYAQYF. The DNA for the CDR3 is TGCAGCGTTCTACAGGGTATTGCCTACGCGCAGTACTTC.

Comments on this clonotype: One end of the junction fails to match germline, which may point to a read error. V gene TRBV9 combines with J gene TRBJ2-3; 10 positions match TRBD2. The CDR3 contains 17 residues. Looked up from germline, CDR1 is SGDLS and CDR2 is YYNGEE. CDR3 sequence reads: CASSAPILAGFTDTLYF. The CDR3 nucleotides read TGTGCCAGCAGCGCTCCAATACTAGCGGGGTTCACAGATACGCTGTATTTT.

Concerning this clonotype: An end of the junction differs from the germline gene, which may be a read error. The rearrangement joins TRBV5-1 to TRBJ2-5; D remains unclear. Germline CDR1 is SGHRS and CDR2 is YFSETQ. The CDR3 consists of 14 residues. CDR3 in DNA: TGCGCCAGCAGCTTGCGGGCAGAACAAGAGACTCAGTACTTC. It yields the protein CASSLRAEQETQYF.

About this clonotype itself: A much bigger clone sits one base away, suggesting this may be a read error. The V and J genes are TRBV28 and TRBJ2-3, with D possibly TRBD2 on 6 matching bases. Trimming took 6 bases from V and 1 from J, leaving 17 bases between them. This CDR3 contains 16 residues. CDR1 is MDHEN, CDR2 SYDVKM, per germline. The CDR3 sequence: CASSTVAGFRTDTQYF. In DNA form, the CDR3 reads TGTGCCAGCAGCACAGTCGCGGGATTCCGCACAGATACGCAGTATTTT.

Comments on this clonotype: A junction boundary mismatches the germline segment, possibly from a read error. The genes are TRBV6-2 or TRBV6-3 and TRBJ2-1; 9 positions match TRBD2. Germline loops: CDR1 MNHEY, CDR2 SVGEGT. This CDR3 contains 14 residues. CDR3 nucleotide sequence: TGTGCCAGCAGTTCAGGACTAGCGCGCAATGCGCAGTTCTTC. Translated, it gives CASSSGLARNAQFF.

The chain is built from TRBV13 and TRBJ1-5; D is unclear. This CDR3 has 12 residues. Germline V gene sequence: CDR1 PRHDT, CDR2 FYEKMQ (reference sequence). The V end lost 5 bases, the J end lost 4 bases, and 6 bases lay between the germline ends. CDR3 protein: CASSPQNQPQHF. The CDR3, as DNA: TGTGCCAGCAGCCCTCAGAATCAGCCCCAGCATTTT.

With regard to this clonotype: Given the absence of the conserved phenylalanine or tryptophan at the CDR3 end, a read error is likely. CDR3 DNA: TGTGCCAGCACGAACACAGGGGCGCACTATGGCTACACCCTC. Residues: CASTNTGAHYGYTL. The rearrangement links TRBV28 to TRBJ1-2, with 7 bases lining up with TRBD1. The CDR3 totals 14 residues. Germline V gives CDR1 MDHEN, CDR2 SYDVKM. Trimming cost V 7 bases and J 3 bases; bases outside gene matches: 8.

This clonotype was detected ten times or more. The chain carries TRBV29-1 and TRBJ2-6, with 13 bases that match TRBD2. V shed 5 bases and J 4 bases; nucleotides not matched to a gene: 11. Germline CDR1 reads SQVTM; CDR2 reads ANQGSEA. The CDR3 has 18 amino acids. CDR3 sequence: CSVLTSGRFGGGANVLTF. Written as DNA, the CDR3 is TGCAGCGTTCTGACTAGCGGGAGGTTCGGAGGCGGGGCCAACGTCCTGACTTTC.

As concerns this clonotype: The CDR3 ends on some other residue instead of the conserved phenylalanine or tryptophan, so this is likely a read error. The CDR3 is CASSSGQGVTEAFS. DNA of the CDR3: TGTGCCAGCAGCAGCGGACAGGGTGTCACTGAAGCTTTCTCT. V usage is TRBV5-3 and J usage is TRBJ1-1; 8 bases match TRBD1. TRBV5-3 is filed as an ORF, its function uncertain. This CDR3 has 14 residues. V shed 8 bases and J 4 bases; nucleotides not matched to a gene: 10.

The chain employs TRBV7-2 and TRBJ2-3, with D perhaps TRBD1 or TRBD2 (5 bases each). The CDR3 totals 16 residues. Trimming left V 1 base short and J 5 bases short, with 16 bases between. Germline CDR1 reads SGHTA; CDR2 reads FQGNSA. The CDR3 nucleotides read TGTGCCAGCAGCTTAGTGGGGCTGGGGGTGGGAGATACGCAGTATTTT. Protein product: CASSLVGLGVGDTQYF.

The table lists this clonotype with a few counts. The V and J genes are TRBV27 and TRBJ2-1; possibly TRBD1 or TRBD2 for D (5 bases each). Trimming shortened V by 3 bases and J by 8 bases, and 8 bases separated the two germline ends. The length of the CDR3 is 12 residues. Per the germline V gene, CDR1 is MNHEY and CDR2 is SMNVEV (reference sequence). The CDR3 protein is CASSLWGHEQFF. The CDR3 DNA sequence: TGTGCCAGCAGTTTGTGGGGACATGAGCAGTTCTTC.

Concerning this clonotype: A read error is possible here, since a much larger clone lies one base away. The J gene is TRBJ2-3, the V gene TRBV7-9; a weak D match, TRBD2 (5 bases). Germline-derived CDR1 and CDR2 are SEHNR and FQNEAQ (reference sequence). The length of the CDR3 is 14 residues. CDR3 coding DNA: TGTGTCAGCAGCTTAGTGGGCGGGCCAGATACGCAGTATTTT. It specifies CVSSLVGGPDTQYF.

With regard to this clonotype: Since no conserved phenylalanine or tryptophan closes the CDR3, a read error is the likely cause. The rearrangement uses TRBV19 and TRBJ1-2; D remains unclear. The CDR3 has 14 amino acids. Trimming removed 6 bases from V and 1 base from J, with 12 bases in between. The germline V gene has CDR1 LNHDA and CDR2 SQIVND (reference sequence). CDR3 bases: TGTGCCAGTAGACCCTTTGGGAGTAACTATGGCTACACCCTC. Translating it yields CASRPFGSNYGYTL.

Notes on this clonotype: This may come from a read error, since a much larger clone is one base off. V usage is TRBV29-1 and J usage is TRBJ2-7; 9 nucleotides line up with TRBD2. V dropped 4 bases and J dropped 10; count of bases not matched to a gene: 14. Germline CDR1 reads SQVTM; CDR2 reads ANQGSEA. The CDR3 has 14 residues. The DNA for the CDR3 is TGCAGCGTTGGGGAAGGGGCGGGAGGGCCGTCTCAGTACTTC. Translation gives CSVGEGAGGPSQYF.

V gene TRBV4-3 combines with J gene TRBJ2-7; D remains ambiguous. The ends were cut back, 3 bases at V and 2 bases at J, with 11 bases in the middle. CDR1 and CDR2 (germline): LGHNA, YSLEER. The CDR3 consists of 14 residues. The CDR3 reads CASSQDPGPYEQYF. In DNA, the CDR3 is TGCGCCAGCAGCCAGGATCCCGGACCCTACGAGCAGTACTTC.

As concerns this clonotype: This sequence may be a read error, since a much larger clone differs from it by one base. Written as DNA, the CDR3 is TGTGCCAGAAGAGCCGCGGAGTCTGGGGCCAACGTCCTGACTTTC. Translating gives CARRAAESGANVLTF. The V and J genes are TRBV7-3 and TRBJ2-6; D is unresolved. Trimming cost V 9 bases and J 1 base, with 13 bases left between them. The CDR3 extends over 15 amino acids. Germline assignment: CDR1 SGHTA and CDR2 FQGTGA. Complete variable domain (other parts from reference TRBV7-3 and TRBJ2-6): GAGVSQTPSNKVTEKGKYVELRCDPISGHTALYWYRQSLGQGPEFLIYFQGTGAADDSGLPNDRFFAVRPEGSVSTLKIQRTERGDSAVYLCARRAAESGANVLTFGAGSRLTVL.

This clonotype was seen just once. This chain joins TRBV7-6 and TRBJ2-1; TRBD2 matches at 12 bases. V lost 2 bases, J lost 0 bases, and 14 bases stayed unmatched. The CDR3 runs 21 residues. CDR1 SGHVS and CDR2 FNYEAQ come from the germline V gene. CDR3 DNA: TGTGCCAGCAGCTTACCCGTTGTAGGACTAGCGGGAACGTACTCCTACAATGAGCAGTTCTTC. It is translated as CASSLPVVGLAGTYSYNEQFF. The full variable domain, completed using reference TRBV7-6 and TRBJ2-1, is GAGVSQSPRYKVTKRGQDVALRCDPISGHVSLYWYRQALGQGPEFLTYFNYEAQQDKSGLPNDRFSAERPEGSISTLTIQRTEQRDSAMYRCASSLPVVGLAGTYSYNEQFFGPGTRLTVL.

About this clonotype: The conserved final phenylalanine or tryptophan is absent from the CDR3, which likely points to a read error. This sequence joins TRBV3-1 and TRBJ2-3; D is ambiguous. Trimming took 3 bases from V and 2 from J, leaving 9 bases between them. This CDR3 has 14 residues. Germline V gene sequence: CDR1 LGHDT, CDR2 YNNKEL (reference sequence). Written as DNA, the CDR3 is TGTGCCAGCAGCCAGGGTTACCTCACAGATACGCAGTATGTT. This sequence encodes CASSQGYLTDTQYV.

This clonotype was found a few times. V is TRBV2 and J is TRBJ2-1; 9 positions match TRBD2. This CDR3 has 15 residues. V lost 6 bases to trimming and J lost 7 bases; unmatched junction nucleotides: 10. Germline V CDR1 and CDR2: SNHLY, FYNNEI. The CDR3 DNA reads as TGTGCCAGCAGAACTTTAGCGGGAGTAGCAAATGAGCAGTTCTTC. Translating gives CASRTLAGVANEQFF.